This TCR beta chain was sequenced for a study of identical twins. In TCRdb, the 5' RACE reads were re-called with MiXCR into one record per CDR3 protein. The sample yields 300,000 or so distinct CDR3 sequences, more than 8% seen once. Trimming left V 4 bases short and J 5 bases short, with 18 bases between. Per germline, CDR1 SGHDN and CDR2 FVKESK. This CDR3 is 16 amino acids long. This clonotype was seen repeatedly, ten times or more. This same sample was also taken into another study, of yellow fever vaccine responses in identical twins.

The TCR comes from a woman aged 18 to 35 in good health. Sequencing used CD8+ T cells sorted from blood. V gene TRBV14 combines with J gene TRBJ2-1; D may be TRBD2 (6 bases). CDR3 nucleotide sequence: TGTGCCAGCAGCCTAAAGGCGGCTAGCGCCAACAATGAGCAGTTCTTC. This codes for CASSLKAASANNEQFF.